Below, one TCR beta chain is given with its context. The antigen is not known. Negatively enriched CD4+ T cells were divided by CD45RA into naive and memory. This specimen comes from a study of shared clonotypes between healthy human individuals. Study-wide findings and caveats: How much donors shared clonotypes was expected to be affected by sequencing depth.

V lost 6 bases, J lost 2 bases, and 11 bases stayed unmatched. This CDR3 comprises 17 residues. Germline V gives CDR1 KGHSH, CDR2 LQKENI. The assay was carried out at the deep level. Original methodology: ImmunoSEQ gave junction-only sequences without quality scores, so filtering differed. Clones were read by immunoSEQ multiplex PCR, and TCRdb kept only the in-frame ones, dropping some. V and J calls and clone size are given by that table; D and trimming were obtained from the DNA. The sample holds about 770,000 clones; over 55% are singletons and the top ten take more than 1.5%. The sample consisted of memory CD4+ T cells sorted from blood. Subset defined: CD45RA-negative fraction. The chain has TRBV18 and TRBJ1-5, with 9 bases aligning to TRBD1. The sequence was collected from a woman in her 30s in good health. The CDR3 loop reads CASSDQVGQGGNQPQHF. CDR3 coding DNA: TGTGCCAGCTCTGACCAGGTGGGACAGGGTGGCAATCAGCCCCAGCATTTT. Together with reference TRBV18 and TRBJ1-5, the CDR3 gives the full variable domain: NAGVMQNPRHLVRRRGQEARLRCSPMKGHSHVYWYRQLPEEGLKFMVYLQKENIIDESGMPKERFSAEFPKEGPSILRIQQVVRGDSAAYFCASSDQVGQGGNQPQHFGDGTRLSIL.